Below are 19 T cell receptor beta chains sequenced from a single sample in a study of CD8 T cells in ankylosing spondylitis. Each CDR3 protein is one row after TCRdb ran MiXCR on the 5' RACE reads. The data show fewer than 180,000 distinct CDR3 sequences, more than 40% seen once. The sequenced sample consisted of synovial fluid, either unsorted or a sorted T cell fraction (not recorded which). These receptor sequences come from a male donor with ankylosing spondylitis.

The rearrangement links TRBV5-1 to TRBJ1-1; D is undetermined. The CDR3 contains 16 residues. Looked up from germline, CDR1 is SGHRS and CDR2 is YFSETQ. The V gene lost 2 bases and the J gene lost 4 bases, with 18 bases spanning the gap. The CDR3 nucleotides are TGCGCCAGCAGCTTCCATCGATGGGCGCGGAGCACTGAAGCTTTCTTT. Its protein product is CASSFHRWARSTEAFF.

The chain carries TRBV9 and TRBJ1-6, with D possibly being TRBD1 (5 bases). Germline V gives CDR1 SGDLS, CDR2 YYNGEE. Between the trimmed V and J ends, which lost 2 bases and 9 bases, there was a span of 12 bases. The CDR3 consists of 14 residues. The CDR3 DNA is TGTGCCAGCAGCGTTGAGGGCGGGGGTTCACCCCTCCACTTT. This translates into CASSVEGGGSPLHF.

The chain links TRBV29-1 to TRBJ2-5; D perhaps matches TRBD2 (7 bases). Germline V gives CDR1 SQVTM, CDR2 ANQGSEA. The V and J ends lost 0 bases and 4 bases respectively, with 12 bases between them. CDR3 length: 14 residues. The CDR3 bases are TGCAGCGTTGAAGACCTCGGGGGGCGAGAGACCCAGTACTTC. This sequence encodes CSVEDLGGRETQYF.

The chain couples TRBV2 to TRBJ2-1; D not resolved. Germline CDR1 reads SNHLY; CDR2 reads FYNNEI. The CDR3 runs to 12 residues. V was cut by 3 bases and J by 5 bases, with 5 bases left in between. The CDR3 region is CASSDYHNEQFF. For the CDR3, the DNA is TGTGCCAGCAGTGACTATCACAATGAGCAGTTCTTC.

V gene TRBV3-1 combines with J gene TRBJ2-1, with 10 bases that match TRBD2. CDR1 LGHDT and CDR2 YNNKEL come from the germline V gene (reference sequence). The J segment lost 7 bases and the V segment lost 1 base, leaving 10 bases of the junction unmatched. The CDR3 has 17 amino acids. CDR3 sequence: CASSQVQRGGSLNEQFF. The CDR3 nucleotides read TGTGCCAGCAGCCAAGTTCAGCGGGGGGGCTCTTTGAATGAGCAGTTCTTC.

The chain employs TRBV19 and TRBJ2-1, with D possibly TRBD1 on 5 matching bases. The CDR3 has 13 amino acids. The V and J ends lost 8 bases and 4 bases respectively, with 12 bases between them. The germline gives CDR1 LNHDA, CDR2 SQIVND (reference sequence). The CDR3 protein is CASSPGIYNEQFF. CDR3 sequence (DNA): TGTGCCAGTTCCCCAGGGATATACAATGAGCAGTTCTTC. Full variable domain (remainder filled in from reference TRBV19 and TRBJ2-1): DGGITQSPKYLFRKEGQNVTLSCEQNLNHDAMYWYRQDPGQGLRLIYYSQIVNDFQKGDIAEGYSVSREKKESFPLTVTSAQKNPTAFYLCASSPGIYNEQFFGPGTRLTVL.

The V call is TRBV19, the J call TRBJ1-1, with a possible D match to TRBD1 (5 bases). CDR1 is LNHDA, CDR2 SQIVND, per germline (reference sequence). This CDR3 has 14 amino acids. The V and J ends lost 7 bases and 8 bases respectively, with 20 bases between them. As DNA, the CDR3 is TGTGCCAGTACGGTCACTGGGGGGATGAGGGAAGCTTTCTTT. This gives the protein CASTVTGGMREAFF. Based on the CDR3 plus reference TRBV19 and TRBJ1-1, the full variable domain is DGGITQSPKYLFRKEGQNVTLSCEQNLNHDAMYWYRQDPGQGLRLIYYSQIVNDFQKGDIAEGYSVSREKKESFPLTVTSAQKNPTAFYLCASTVTGGMREAFFGQGTRLTVV.

V and J are TRBV3-1 and TRBJ2-7; 12 nucleotides match TRBD2. J gave up 3 bases and V 4 bases, and 4 bases lay outside the gene matches. The germline gives CDR1 LGHDT, CDR2 YNNKEL (reference sequence). This CDR3 contains 15 residues. CDR3 in amino acids: CASSRLAGAVYEQYF. The CDR3 DNA sequence: TGTGCCAGCAGCCGACTAGCGGGGGCCGTCTACGAGCAGTACTTC.

V and J are TRBV5-1 and TRBJ1-1, with D possibly being TRBD1 (5 bases). Germline CDR1 SGHRS, CDR2 YFSETQ. V dropped 2 bases and J dropped 4 bases, with 12 bases sitting between them. The CDR3 loop spans 14 amino acids. CDR3: CASSFWRGSTEAFF. In nucleotides, the CDR3 is TGCGCCAGCAGCTTTTGGAGGGGTAGCACTGAAGCTTTCTTT. The whole variable domain, filled in from reference TRBV5-1 and TRBJ1-1, reads KAGVTQTPRYLIKTRGQQVTLSCSPISGHRSVSWYQQTPGQGLQFLFEYFSETQRNKGNFPGRFSGRQFSNSRSEMNVSTLELGDSALYLCASSFWRGSTEAFFGQGTRLTVV.

The chain couples TRBV7-6 to TRBJ1-2; 7 positions agree with TRBD1. Germline CDR1 is SGHVS and CDR2 is FNYEAQ. Germline trimming cut 1 base from V and 7 bases from J; bases unmatched to any gene: 6. CDR3 length: 14 residues. The DNA for the CDR3 is TGTGCCAGCAGCTTAGGGTTCAGGGGGGCTGGCTACACCTTC. Translated, it gives CASSLGFRGAGYTF.

This clonotype was counted ten times or more. This chain connects TRBV7-9 to TRBJ1-1, with unresolved D. CDR1 and CDR2 (germline): SEHNR, FQNEAQ (reference sequence). Trimming removed 6 bases from V and 5 bases from J, with 13 bases in between. The CDR3 is made up of 13 amino acids. CDR3 DNA: TGTGCCAGCAGTTCCCTCCGAGGGACTGAAGCTTTCTTT. Protein sequence: CASSSLRGTEAFF.

This sequence joins TRBV7-9 and TRBJ2-2; D not certain. The CDR3 has 15 residues. The V gene's germline CDR1 is SEHNR and CDR2 FQNEAQ (reference sequence). V was pared by 7 bases and J by 3 bases, with 15 bases between. The CDR3 DNA sequence: TGTGCCAGCACCATCTCCGTAAGCTACACCGGGGAGCTGTTTTTT. It yields the protein CASTISVSYTGELFF.

This clonotype has at least ten counts. The gene calls are TRBV2 and TRBJ2-1, with a possible D match to TRBD2 (6 bases). Germline V lookup: CDR1 SNHLY, CDR2 FYNNEI. The CDR3 is made up of 16 amino acids. Trimming cost V 3 bases and J 2 bases, with 14 bases left between them. CDR3 sequence (DNA): TGTGCCAGCAGTGATTTTAGCGGAGTTACCTACAATGAGCAGTTCTTC. Protein: CASSDFSGVTYNEQFF.

The chain uses TRBV6-2 or TRBV6-3 and TRBJ1-6; the D is unclear. The germline CDR1 and CDR2 sequences are MNHEY and SVGEGT. The CDR3 spans 17 residues. Trimming cost V 10 bases and J 0 bases, with 19 bases left between them. CDR3 in DNA: TGTGCCACCAGAAGCGTGACGGGAAGCTCCTATAATTCACCCCTCCACTTT. It translates to CATRSVTGSSYNSPLHF.

This clonotype was observed a handful of times. The chain combines TRBV5-1 with TRBJ2-2, with D tentatively TRBD1 (5 bases). In germline, CDR1 is SGHRS, CDR2 YFSETQ. This CDR3 has 16 amino acids. V was pared by 7 bases and J by 3 bases, with 19 bases between. The CDR3 DNA sequence: TGCGCCAGCGGCACCCCGGACCAACAGGACACCGGGGAGCTGTTTTTT. This encodes CASGTPDQQDTGELFF.

This clonotype was seen more than once but under ten times. The chain employs TRBV12-3 or TRBV12-4 and TRBJ1-1; D gene unclear. The V and J ends lost 1 base and 3 bases respectively, with 6 bases between them. The CDR3 spans 13 residues. Here the CDR3 DNA reads TGTGCCAGCAGTTTAGGACGTTACACTGAAGCTTTCTTT. Translating gives CASSLGRYTEAFF.

This clonotype has just a few counts. The J gene is TRBJ2-6, the V gene TRBV4-2, with D perhaps TRBD2 (5 bases). Trimming left V 4 bases short and J 1 base short, with 20 bases between. The CDR3 runs to 19 residues. Germline V CDR1 and CDR2: LGHNA, YNFKEQ. CDR3 nucleotides: TGTGCCAGCAGCCCCTGGAGAGGGATTTTAGTATCTGGGGCCAACGTCCTGACTTTC. Amino acid sequence: CASSPWRGILVSGANVLTF.

There are a few counts of this clonotype. J is TRBJ2-3 and V is TRBV27, with 7 bases that match TRBD2. V lost 6 bases and J lost 3; bases outside the gene matches: 3. Germline CDR1 is MNHEY and CDR2 is SMNVEV (reference sequence). CDR3 length: 13 residues. The CDR3: CASRLAKTDTQYF. The DNA for the CDR3 is TGTGCCAGCAGACTAGCGAAGACAGATACGCAGTATTTT.

V gene TRBV29-1 combines with J gene TRBJ2-7; D not certain. Trimming removed 3 bases at V and 1 base at J, with 10 bases between. Germline V CDR1 and CDR2: SQVTM, ANQGSEA. The CDR3 covers 13 residues. The DNA for the CDR3 is TGCAGCGTTGAGGCACCTAGTTCCTACGAGCAGTACTTC. It specifies CSVEAPSSYEQYF.